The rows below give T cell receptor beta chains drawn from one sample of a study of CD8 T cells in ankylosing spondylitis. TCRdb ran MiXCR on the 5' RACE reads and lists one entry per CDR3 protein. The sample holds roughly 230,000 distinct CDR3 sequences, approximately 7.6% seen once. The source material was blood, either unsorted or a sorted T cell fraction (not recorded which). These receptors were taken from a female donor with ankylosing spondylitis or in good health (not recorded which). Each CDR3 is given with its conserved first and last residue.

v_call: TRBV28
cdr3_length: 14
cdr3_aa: CASSLGVYTDTQYF

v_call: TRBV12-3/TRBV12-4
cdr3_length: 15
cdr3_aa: CASSLRGQPGNTIYF

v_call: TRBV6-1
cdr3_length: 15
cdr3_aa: CASVGSTLGTGELFF

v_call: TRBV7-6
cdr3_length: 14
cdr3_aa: CASSRTAHTGELFF

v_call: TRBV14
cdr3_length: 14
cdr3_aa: CASSQVRVGETQYF

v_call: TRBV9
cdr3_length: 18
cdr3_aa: CASSAPQDRGIWGSGYTF

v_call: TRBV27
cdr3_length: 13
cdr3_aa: CASSSGPNYEQYF

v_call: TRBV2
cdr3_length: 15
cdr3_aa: CASRTGEGYNSPLHF

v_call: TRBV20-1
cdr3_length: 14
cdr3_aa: CSVLASGMADTQYF

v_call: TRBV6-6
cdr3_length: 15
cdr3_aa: CASSPIGRGEETQYF

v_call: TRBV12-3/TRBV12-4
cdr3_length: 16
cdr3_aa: CASSLGQGAGDQPQHF

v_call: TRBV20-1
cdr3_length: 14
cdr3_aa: CNWGVAGELKTQYF

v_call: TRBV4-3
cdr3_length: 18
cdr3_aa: CASSQDLEWTGSLSGYTF

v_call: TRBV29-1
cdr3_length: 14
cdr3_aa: CSAKTGTENEKLFF

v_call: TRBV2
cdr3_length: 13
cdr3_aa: CASMDFRQNEQFF

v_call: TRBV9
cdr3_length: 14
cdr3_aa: CASSPNGIQETQYF

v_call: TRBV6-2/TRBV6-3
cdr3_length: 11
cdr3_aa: CASSRTGEQFF

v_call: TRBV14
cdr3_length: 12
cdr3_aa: CASSRTANEAFF

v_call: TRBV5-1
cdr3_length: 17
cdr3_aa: CASSLARTGESYNEQFF

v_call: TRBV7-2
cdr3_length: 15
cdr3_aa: CASSLETPSGETQYF

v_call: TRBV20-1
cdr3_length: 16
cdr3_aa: CSARRPAVRGPGELFF

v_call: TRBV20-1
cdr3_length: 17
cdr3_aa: CSARGLAGGPIPHEQYF

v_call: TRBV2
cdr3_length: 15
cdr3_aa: CASIGGGQPNTEAFF

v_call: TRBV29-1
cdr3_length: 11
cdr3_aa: CSVGTYYGYTF

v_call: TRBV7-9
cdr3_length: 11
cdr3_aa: CASRGGEEAFF

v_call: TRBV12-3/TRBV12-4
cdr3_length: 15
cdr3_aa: CASRSAGGRTDTQYF

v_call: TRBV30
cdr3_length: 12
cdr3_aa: CAWSPHRYEQYF

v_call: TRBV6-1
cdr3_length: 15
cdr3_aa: CASDFGRGPGETQYF

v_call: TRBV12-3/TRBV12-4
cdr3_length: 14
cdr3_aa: CASSPQGASYEQYF

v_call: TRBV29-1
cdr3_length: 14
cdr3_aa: CSVSPGTGTFEQFF

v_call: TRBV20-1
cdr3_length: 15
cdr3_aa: CSAGLAGGWYNEQFF

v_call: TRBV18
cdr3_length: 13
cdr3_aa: CASSPPQTAEQYF

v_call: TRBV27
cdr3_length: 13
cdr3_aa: CTSSHLRDYGYTF

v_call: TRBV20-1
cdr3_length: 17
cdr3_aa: CSARAPLTSGTYNEQFF

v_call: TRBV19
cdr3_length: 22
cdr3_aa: CASSGLGPASGDHRGSYNEQFF

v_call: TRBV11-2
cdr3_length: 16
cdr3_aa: CASSSGTSTSTDTQYF

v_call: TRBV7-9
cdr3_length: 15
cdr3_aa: CASSSPGQAVGELFF

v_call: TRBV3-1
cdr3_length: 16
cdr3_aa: CASSQVGGAGDNEQFF

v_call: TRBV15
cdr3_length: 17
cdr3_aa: CATSPDRMRENTGELFF

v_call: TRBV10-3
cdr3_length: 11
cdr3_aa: CATAGRRGYTF